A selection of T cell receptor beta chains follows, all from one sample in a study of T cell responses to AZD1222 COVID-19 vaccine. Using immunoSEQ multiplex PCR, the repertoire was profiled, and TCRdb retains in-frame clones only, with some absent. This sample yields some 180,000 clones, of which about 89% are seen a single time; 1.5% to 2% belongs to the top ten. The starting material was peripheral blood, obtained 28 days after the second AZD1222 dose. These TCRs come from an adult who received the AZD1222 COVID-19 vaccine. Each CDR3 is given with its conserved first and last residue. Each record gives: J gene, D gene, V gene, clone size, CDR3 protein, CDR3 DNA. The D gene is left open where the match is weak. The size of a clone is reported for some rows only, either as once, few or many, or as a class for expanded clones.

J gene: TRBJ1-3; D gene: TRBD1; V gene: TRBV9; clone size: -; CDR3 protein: CASSAGDSYSGNTIYF; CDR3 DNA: TGTGCCAGCAGCGCCGGGGACAGCTACTCTGGAAACACCATATATTTT
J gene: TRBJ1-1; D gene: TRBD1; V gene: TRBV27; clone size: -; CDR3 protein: CASYRGQTEAFF; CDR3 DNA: TGTGCCAGTTACAGGGGGCAAACTGAAGCTTTCTTT
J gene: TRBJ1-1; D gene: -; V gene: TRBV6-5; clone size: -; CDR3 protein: CASSTGGEAFF; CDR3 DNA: TGTGCCAGTTCAACGGGGGGGGAAGCTTTCTTT
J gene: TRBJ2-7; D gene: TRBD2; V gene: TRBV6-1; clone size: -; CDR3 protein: CASSERLAGGSAYEQYF; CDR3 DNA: TGTGCCAGCAGTGAACGTCTAGCGGGAGGGAGTGCATACGAGCAGTACTTC
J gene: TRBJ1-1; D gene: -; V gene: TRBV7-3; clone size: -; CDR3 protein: CASSTGTGVGEAFF; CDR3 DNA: TGTGCCAGCAGCACCGGGACCGGTGTGGGTGAAGCTTTCTTT
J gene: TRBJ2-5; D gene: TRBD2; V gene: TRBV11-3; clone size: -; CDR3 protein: CASSSDSGSQQETQYF; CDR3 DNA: TGTGCCAGCAGCTCCGATAGCGGGAGCCAACAAGAGACCCAGTACTTC
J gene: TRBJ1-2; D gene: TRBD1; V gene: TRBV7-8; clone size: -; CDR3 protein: CASSLSVTGAANYGYTF; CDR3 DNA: TGTGCCAGCAGCTTAAGTGTGACAGGGGCTGCTAACTATGGCTACACCTTC
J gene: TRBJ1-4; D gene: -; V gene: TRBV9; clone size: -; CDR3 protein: CASSVGTRHFTEKLFF; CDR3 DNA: TGTGCCAGCAGCGTAGGTACCAGGCACTTTACGGAAAAACTGTTTTTT
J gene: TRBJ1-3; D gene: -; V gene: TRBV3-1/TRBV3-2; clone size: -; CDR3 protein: CASSQVGSSGNTIYF; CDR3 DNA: TGTGCCAGCAGCCAAGTGGGTAGCTCTGGAAACACCATATATTTT
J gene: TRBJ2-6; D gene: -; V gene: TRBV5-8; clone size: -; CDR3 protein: CASRRVSGANVLTF; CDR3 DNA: TGTGCCAGCAGACGAGTGTCTGGGGCCAACGTCCTGACTTTC
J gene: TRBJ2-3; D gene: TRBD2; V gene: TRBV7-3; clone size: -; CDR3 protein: CASSLTASGGSSTDTQYF; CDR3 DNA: TGTGCCAGCAGCTTAACGGCTAGCGGGGGGTCTAGCACAGATACGCAGTATTTT
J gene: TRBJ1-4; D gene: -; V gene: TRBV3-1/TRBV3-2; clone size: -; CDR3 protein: CASSQDQVGPFFDEKLFF; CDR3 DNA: TGTGCCAGCAGCCAAGATCAGGTTGGACCCTTCTTTGATGAAAAACTGTTTTTT
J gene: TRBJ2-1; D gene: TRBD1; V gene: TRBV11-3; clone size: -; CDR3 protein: CASSLGQGSYNEQFF; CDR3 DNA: TGTGCCAGCAGCTTGGGACAGGGTTCCTACAATGAGCAGTTCTTC
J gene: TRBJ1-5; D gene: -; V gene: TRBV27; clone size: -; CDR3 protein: CASSSQGGQPQHF; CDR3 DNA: TGTGCCAGCAGTTCACAGGGAGGTCAGCCCCAGCATTTT
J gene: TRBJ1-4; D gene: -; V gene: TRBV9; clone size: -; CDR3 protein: CASSQWGALSTNEKLFF; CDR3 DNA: TGTGCCAGCAGCCAATGGGGGGCCCTATCAACTAATGAAAAACTGTTTTTT
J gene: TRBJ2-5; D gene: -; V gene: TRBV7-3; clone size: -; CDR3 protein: CASSPAGRQETQYF; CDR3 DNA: TGTGCCAGCAGCCCTGCCGGGCGTCAAGAGACCCAGTACTTC
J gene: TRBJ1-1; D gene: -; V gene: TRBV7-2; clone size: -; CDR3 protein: CASSLTGGRYTEAFF; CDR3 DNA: TGTGCCAGCAGCTTAACGGGGGGACGATACACTGAAGCTTTCTTT
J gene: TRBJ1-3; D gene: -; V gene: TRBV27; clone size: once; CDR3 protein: CASRDGVGNTIYF; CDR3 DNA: TGTGCCAGCAGGGACGGAGTCGGAAACACCATATATTTT
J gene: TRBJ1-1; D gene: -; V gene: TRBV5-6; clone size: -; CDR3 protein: CASSFLGNMNTEAFF; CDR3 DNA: TGTGCCAGCAGCTTTTTAGGGAACATGAACACTGAAGCTTTCTTT
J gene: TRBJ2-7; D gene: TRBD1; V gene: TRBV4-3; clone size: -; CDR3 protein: CASSPWKAGGYEQYF; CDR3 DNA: TGCGCCAGCAGCCCCTGGAAGGCAGGGGGATACGAGCAGTACTTC
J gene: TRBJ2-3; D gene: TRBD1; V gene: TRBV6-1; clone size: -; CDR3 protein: CASSENRGADTQYF; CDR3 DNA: TGTGCCAGCAGTGAGAACAGGGGGGCAGATACGCAGTATTTT
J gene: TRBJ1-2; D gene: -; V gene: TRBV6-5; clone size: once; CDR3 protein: CASSYSRGNYGYTF; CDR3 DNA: TGTGCCAGCAGTTACTCGAGAGGGAACTATGGCTACACCTTC
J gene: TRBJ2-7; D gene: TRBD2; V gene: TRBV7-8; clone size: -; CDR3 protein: CASSFSLAGGDNEQYF; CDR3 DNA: TGTGCCAGCAGCTTTAGCCTAGCGGGAGGTGACAACGAGCAGTACTTC
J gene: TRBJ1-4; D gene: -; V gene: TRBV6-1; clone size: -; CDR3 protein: CASSDPGGATNEKLFF; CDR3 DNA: TGTGCCAGCAGTGACCCCGGGGGGGCAACTAATGAAAAACTGTTTTTT
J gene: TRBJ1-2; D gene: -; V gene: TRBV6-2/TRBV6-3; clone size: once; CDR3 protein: CASSYSMGQGYGYTF; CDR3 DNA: TGTGCCAGCAGTTACTCGATGGGGCAGGGATATGGCTACACCTTC
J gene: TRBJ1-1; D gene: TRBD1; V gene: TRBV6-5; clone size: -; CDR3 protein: CASSQTTGGETEAFF; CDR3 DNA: TGTGCCAGCAGTCAAACGACAGGGGGCGAAACTGAAGCTTTCTTT
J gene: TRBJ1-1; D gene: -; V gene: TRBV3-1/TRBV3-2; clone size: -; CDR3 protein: CASSQQGWTEAFF; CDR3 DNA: TGTGCCAGCAGCCAACAGGGTTGGACTGAAGCTTTCTTT
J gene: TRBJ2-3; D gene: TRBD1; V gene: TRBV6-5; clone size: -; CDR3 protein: CASSPLTGRTDTQYF; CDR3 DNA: TGTGCCAGCAGTCCATTGACAGGGCGCACAGATACGCAGTATTTT
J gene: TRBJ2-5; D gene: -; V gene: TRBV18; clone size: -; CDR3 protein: CASSPGTVQETQYF; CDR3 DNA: TGTGCCAGCTCACCAGGGACCGTTCAAGAGACCCAGTACTTC
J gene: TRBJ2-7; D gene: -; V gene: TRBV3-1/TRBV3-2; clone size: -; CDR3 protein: CASSQGAGAKNEQYF; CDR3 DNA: TGTGCCAGCAGCCAAGGGGCGGGGGCGAAGAACGAGCAGTACTTC
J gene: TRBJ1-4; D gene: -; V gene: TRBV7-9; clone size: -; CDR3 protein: CASSRGVANEKLFF; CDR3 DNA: TGTGCCAGCAGCCGGGGGGTTGCTAATGAAAAACTGTTTTTT
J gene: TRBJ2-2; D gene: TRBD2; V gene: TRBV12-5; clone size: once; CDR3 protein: CASGPTGEGTGELFF; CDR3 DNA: TGTGCTAGTGGTCCCACTGGGGAGGGTACCGGGGAGCTGTTTTTT
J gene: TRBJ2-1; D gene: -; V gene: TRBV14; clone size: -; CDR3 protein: CASSHRTVYNEQFF; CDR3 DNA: TGTGCCAGCAGCCATCGGACGGTCTACAATGAGCAGTTCTTC
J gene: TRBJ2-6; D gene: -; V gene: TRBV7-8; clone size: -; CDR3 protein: CASSLRLGFAGANVLTF; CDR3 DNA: TGTGCCAGCAGCTTACGGCTTGGGTTTGCTGGGGCCAACGTCCTGACTTTC
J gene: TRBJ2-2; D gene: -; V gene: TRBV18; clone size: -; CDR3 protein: CASSPPGKAGELFF; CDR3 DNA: TGTGCCAGCTCACCACCGGGGAAAGCCGGGGAGCTGTTTTTT
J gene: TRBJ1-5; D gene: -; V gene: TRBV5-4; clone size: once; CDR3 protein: CASSLHQGQPQHF; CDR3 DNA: TGTGCCAGCAGCTTGCACCAAGGGCAGCCCCAGCATTTT
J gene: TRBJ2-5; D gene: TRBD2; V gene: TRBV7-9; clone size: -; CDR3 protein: CASSQLGGEQETQYF; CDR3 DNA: TGTGCCAGCAGCCAACTTGGGGGGGAGCAAGAGACCCAGTACTTC
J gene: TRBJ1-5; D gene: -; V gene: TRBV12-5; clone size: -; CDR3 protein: CASGLRRGEGNQPQHF; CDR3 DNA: TGTGCTAGTGGTTTGAGGCGTGGGGAGGGCAATCAGCCCCAGCATTTT
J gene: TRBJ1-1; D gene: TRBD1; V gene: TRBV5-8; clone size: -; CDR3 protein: CASSLRATGGTEAFF; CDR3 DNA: TGTGCCAGCAGCTTGCGGGCTACAGGGGGAACTGAAGCTTTCTTT
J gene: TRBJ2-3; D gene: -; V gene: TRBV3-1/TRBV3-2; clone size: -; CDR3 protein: CASSQVLRPPDTQYF; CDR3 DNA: TGTGCCAGCAGCCAAGTCCTGCGGCCTCCAGATACGCAGTATTTT
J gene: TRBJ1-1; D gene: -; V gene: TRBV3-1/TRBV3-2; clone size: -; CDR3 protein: CASSQGNTEAFF; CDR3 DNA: TGTGCCAGCAGCCAGGGTAACACTGAAGCTTTCTTT
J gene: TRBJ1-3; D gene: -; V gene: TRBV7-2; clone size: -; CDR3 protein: CASKRGGPGNTIYF; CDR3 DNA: TGTGCCAGCAAGAGGGGGGGCCCTGGAAACACCATATATTTT
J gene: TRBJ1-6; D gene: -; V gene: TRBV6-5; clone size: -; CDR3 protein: CASSYGSSPLHF; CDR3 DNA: TGTGCCAGCAGTTACGGAAGTTCACCCCTCCACTTT
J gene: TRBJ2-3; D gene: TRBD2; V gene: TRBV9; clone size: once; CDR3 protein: CASSVAAGATDTQYF; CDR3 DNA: TGTGCCAGCAGCGTAGCAGCGGGAGCCACAGATACGCAGTATTTT
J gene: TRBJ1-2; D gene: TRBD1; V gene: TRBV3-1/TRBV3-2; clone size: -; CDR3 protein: CASSGPYRGSGGYTF; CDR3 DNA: TGTGCCAGCAGCGGACCCTACAGGGGTTCGGGGGGCTACACCTTC
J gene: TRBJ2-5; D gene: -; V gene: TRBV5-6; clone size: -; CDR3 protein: CASSLQGGETQYF; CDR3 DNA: TGTGCCAGCAGCTTGCAGGGCGGGGAGACCCAGTACTTC